These T cell receptor beta chains were read from a single sample in a study of shared clonotypes between healthy human individuals. Sequencing used immunoSEQ multiplex PCR; TCRdb keeps in-frame clones, though not all of them. The table has approximately 2.5 million clones, approximately 94% seen once. Material for sequencing was naive CD4+ T cells from PBMCs. The source is a man between 18 and 29 years old in good health. Some clones in this sample may be carry-over from other donors' samples. CDR3s include the opening cysteine and the closing phenylalanine or tryptophan. Fields, in order: V gene, clone size, D gene, J gene, CDR3 DNA, CDR3 protein. A D gene is named only where the DNA matches it firmly. Clone size is not always given. Where it is, it says once, few, many or a class for expanded clones.

V: TRBV5-6; size: .; D: .; J: TRBJ2-7; DNA: TGTGCCAGCAGCCTAGATTGGAGGAGCTCCTACGAGCAGTACTTC; CDR3: CASSLDWRSSYEQYF
V: TRBV2; size: .; D: .; J: TRBJ2-3; DNA: TGTGCCAGCAGTGACCGGGTCACAGATACGCAGTATTTT; CDR3: CASSDRVTDTQYF
V: TRBV2; size: .; D: .; J: TRBJ2-3; DNA: TGTGCCAGCAGCAGAACTAGGCCCACAGATACGCAGTATTTT; CDR3: CASSRTRPTDTQYF
V: TRBV15; size: .; D: .; J: TRBJ2-7; DNA: TGTGCCACCAGCAGGGAAGCCGGGGCAGATTCCTACGAGCAGTACTTC; CDR3: CATSREAGADSYEQYF
V: TRBV30; size: few; D: TRBD1; J: TRBJ1-5; DNA: TGTGCCTGGAGTGTAGTTGGGACAGTTAATCAGCCCCAGCATTTT; CDR3: CAWSVVGTVNQPQHF
V: TRBV29-1; size: .; D: TRBD2; J: TRBJ2-3; DNA: TGCAGCGTTGTGTGGTCTAGCGGATTCACAGATACGCAGTATTTT; CDR3: CSVVWSSGFTDTQYF
V: TRBV5-1; size: .; D: .; J: TRBJ2-3; DNA: TGCGCCAGCAGCCCGGGACCGAGCACAGATACGCAGTATTTT; CDR3: CASSPGPSTDTQYF
V: TRBV9; size: few; D: .; J: TRBJ1-1; DNA: TGTGCCAGCAGCCTCCGGGGGGAGCACACTGAAGCTTTCTTT; CDR3: CASSLRGEHTEAFF
V: TRBV28; size: .; D: TRBD1; J: TRBJ1-4; DNA: TGTGCCAGCGGTCAGGGGGTAGGCGCAACTAATGAAAAACTGTTTTTT; CDR3: CASGQGVGATNEKLFF
V: TRBV15; size: .; D: .; J: TRBJ2-5; DNA: TGTGCCACCAGCAGGGGGGTGGGACGCCAAGAGACCCAGTACTTC; CDR3: CATSRGVGRQETQYF
V: TRBV7-3; size: .; D: .; J: TRBJ1-2; DNA: TGTGCCAGCTCCTCGATCCCACGGGGGGCTGACTATGGCTACACCTTC; CDR3: CASSSIPRGADYGYTF
V: TRBV29-1; size: .; D: .; J: TRBJ2-1; DNA: TGCAGCGTTTTCGGCTACCTCTCCTACAATGAGCAGTTCTTC; CDR3: CSVFGYLSYNEQFF